Sequencing of this TCR beta chain was carried out in a study of blood T cell repertoires in COVID-19. On the study more broadly: The cDNA or gDNA used as material had been derived from T cells, B-cell-depleted T cells, or PBMCs.

Seattle enrolled patients during active infection and tracked them longitudinally. Original processing notes: Researchers report that nucleated cell counts were estimated from reference gene primer amplification. Repertoires were generated with immunoSEQ multiplex PCR, while TCRdb's copy carries only in-frame clones and drops some. The V and J calls and the clone size are those of that table, but D and trimming were determined from the DNA. Here the sample spans approximately 350,000 clones, 80% to 90% being singletons. The CDR3 has 15 amino acids. Germline V lookup: CDR1 SGHDT, CDR2 YYEEEE. The V segment lost 1 base and the J segment 2 bases; nucleotides outside the gene matches: 4.

The chain combines TRBV5-6 with TRBJ2-7; 9 nucleotides agree with TRBD2. This clonotype was obtained from a woman in her fifties or sixties with COVID-19, enrolled during active disease. Specimen: peripheral blood. CDR3 in DNA: TGTGCCAGCAGCTTGAGGGCGGGAGGGACCTACGAGCAGTACTTC. Translating gives CASSLRAGGTYEQYF.